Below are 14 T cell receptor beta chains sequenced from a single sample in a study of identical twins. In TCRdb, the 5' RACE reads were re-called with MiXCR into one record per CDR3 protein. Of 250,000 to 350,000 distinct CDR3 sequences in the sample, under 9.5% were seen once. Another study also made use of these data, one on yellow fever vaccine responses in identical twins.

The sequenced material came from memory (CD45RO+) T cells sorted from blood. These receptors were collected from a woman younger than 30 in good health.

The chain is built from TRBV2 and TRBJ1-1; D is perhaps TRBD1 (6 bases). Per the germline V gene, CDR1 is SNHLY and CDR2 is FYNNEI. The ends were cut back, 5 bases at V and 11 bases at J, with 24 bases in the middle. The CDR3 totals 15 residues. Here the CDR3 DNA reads TGTGCCAGCAGTTGGGGTTCACAACAGGGCTCGGAGGCTTTCTTT. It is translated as CASSWGSQQGSEAFF.

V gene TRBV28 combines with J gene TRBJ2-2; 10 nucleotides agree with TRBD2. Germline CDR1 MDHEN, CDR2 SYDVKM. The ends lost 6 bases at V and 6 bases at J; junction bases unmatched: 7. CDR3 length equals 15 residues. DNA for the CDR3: TGTGCCAGCAGGGGGACTAGCGCATGGGCCGGGGAGCTGTTTTTT. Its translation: CASRGTSAWAGELFF.

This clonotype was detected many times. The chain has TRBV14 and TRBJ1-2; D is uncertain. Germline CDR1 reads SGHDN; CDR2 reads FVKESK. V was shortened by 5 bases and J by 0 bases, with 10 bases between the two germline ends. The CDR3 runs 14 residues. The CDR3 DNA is TGTGCCAGCAGCAGCGTATTGACTAACTATGGCTACACCTTC. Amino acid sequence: CASSSVLTNYGYTF.

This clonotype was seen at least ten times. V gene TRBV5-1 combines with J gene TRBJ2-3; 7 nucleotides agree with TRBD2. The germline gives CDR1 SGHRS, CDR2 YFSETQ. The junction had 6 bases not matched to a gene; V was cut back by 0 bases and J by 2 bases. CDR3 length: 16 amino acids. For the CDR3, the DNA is TGCGCCAGCAGCTTGGTTCGCGGGAGCAACACAGATACGCAGTATTTT. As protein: CASSLVRGSNTDTQYF.

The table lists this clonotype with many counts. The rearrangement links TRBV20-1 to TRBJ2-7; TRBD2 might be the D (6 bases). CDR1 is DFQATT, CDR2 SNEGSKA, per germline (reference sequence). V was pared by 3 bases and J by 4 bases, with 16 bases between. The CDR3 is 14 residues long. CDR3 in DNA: TGCAGTGCTAGGACTTTCGGCGGGGTATACGAGCAGTACGTC. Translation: CSARTFGGVYEQYV.

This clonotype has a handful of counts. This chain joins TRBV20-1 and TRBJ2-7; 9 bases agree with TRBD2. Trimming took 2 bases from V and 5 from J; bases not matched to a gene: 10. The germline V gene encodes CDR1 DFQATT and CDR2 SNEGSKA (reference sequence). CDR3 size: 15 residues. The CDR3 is CSARHLEREVDEQYF. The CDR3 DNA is TGCAGTGCTAGACATTTAGAGCGGGAGGTCGACGAGCAGTACTTC.

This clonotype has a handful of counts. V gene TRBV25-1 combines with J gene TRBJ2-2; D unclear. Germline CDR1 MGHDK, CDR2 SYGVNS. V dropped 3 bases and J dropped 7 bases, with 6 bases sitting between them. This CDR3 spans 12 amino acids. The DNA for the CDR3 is TGTGCCAGCAGTGATGGGTTCGGGGAGCTGTTTTTT. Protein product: CASSDGFGELFF.

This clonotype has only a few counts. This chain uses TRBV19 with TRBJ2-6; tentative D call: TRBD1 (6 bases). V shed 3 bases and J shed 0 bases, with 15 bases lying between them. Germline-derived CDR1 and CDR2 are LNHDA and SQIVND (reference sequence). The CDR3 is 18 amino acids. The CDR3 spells CASSIDRKYRSGANVLTF. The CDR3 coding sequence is TGTGCCAGTAGTATTGACAGGAAATATCGCTCTGGGGCCAACGTCCTGACTTTC.

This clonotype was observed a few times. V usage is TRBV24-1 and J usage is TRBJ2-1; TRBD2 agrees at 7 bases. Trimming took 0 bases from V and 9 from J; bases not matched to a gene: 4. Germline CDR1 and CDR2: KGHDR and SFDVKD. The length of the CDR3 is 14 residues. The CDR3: CATSDLLGGVEQFF. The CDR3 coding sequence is TGTGCCACCAGTGATTTGCTTGGGGGGGTTGAGCAGTTCTTC.

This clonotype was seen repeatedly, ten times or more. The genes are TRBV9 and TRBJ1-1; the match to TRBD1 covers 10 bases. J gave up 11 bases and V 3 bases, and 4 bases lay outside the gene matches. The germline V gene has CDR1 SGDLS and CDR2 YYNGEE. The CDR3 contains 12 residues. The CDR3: CASSADRGSAFF. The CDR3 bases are TGTGCCAGCAGCGCGGACAGGGGGTCGGCTTTCTTT.

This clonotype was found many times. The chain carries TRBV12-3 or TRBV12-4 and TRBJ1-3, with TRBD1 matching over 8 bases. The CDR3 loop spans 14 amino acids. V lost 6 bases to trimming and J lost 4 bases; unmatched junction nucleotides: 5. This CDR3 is CASSEGQVGNTIYF. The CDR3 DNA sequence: TGTGCCAGCAGCGAGGGACAGGTCGGAAACACCATATATTTT.

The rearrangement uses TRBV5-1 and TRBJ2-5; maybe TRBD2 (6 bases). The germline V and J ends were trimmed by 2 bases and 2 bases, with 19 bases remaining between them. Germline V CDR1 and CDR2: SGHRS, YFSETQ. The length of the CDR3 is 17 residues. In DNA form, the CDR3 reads TGCGCCAGCAGCTTCGGTTCAGGGTTGGAGGGACAAGAGACCCAGTACTTC. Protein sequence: CASSFGSGLEGQETQYF.

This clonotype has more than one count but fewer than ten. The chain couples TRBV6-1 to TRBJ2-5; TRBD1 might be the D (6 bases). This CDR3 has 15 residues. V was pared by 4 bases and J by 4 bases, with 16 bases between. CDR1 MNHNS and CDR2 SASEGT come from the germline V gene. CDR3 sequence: CASSADSIKVETQYF. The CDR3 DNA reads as TGTGCCAGCAGTGCGGACAGTATCAAGGTAGAGACCCAGTACTTC.

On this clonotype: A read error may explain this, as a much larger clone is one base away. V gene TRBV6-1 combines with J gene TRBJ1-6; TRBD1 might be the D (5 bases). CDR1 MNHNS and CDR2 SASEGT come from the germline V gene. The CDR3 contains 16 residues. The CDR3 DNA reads TGTGCCAGCAGCCTCGCCACAGGTTCCTATGATTCACCCCTCCACTTT. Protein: CASSLATGSYDSPLHF.